The 5 T cell receptor beta chains in this list originate from one sample, sequenced in a study of relationships among human T cell subsets. Semiquantitative ARM-PCR amplified T cell receptor alpha and beta CDR3 regions from mRNA. Exponential amplification used communal superprimers after tagged nested gene-specific primers in ARM-PCR. TCRdb analysed the multiplex PCR reads with MiXCR anew, one entry per CDR3 protein. This table holds about 15,000 distinct CDR3 sequences, around two thirds found once. Sequencing was performed on total T cells sorted from blood. Every receptor here comes from a man between 40 and 49 years old in good health.

The chain employs TRBV10-3 and TRBJ2-7; 8 bases align to TRBD1. Trimming at V came to 6 bases and at J to 0 bases, leaving 4 bases not matched to a gene. Germline lookup yields CDR1 ENHRY and CDR2 SYGVKD. This CDR3 region has 14 residues. Here the CDR3 reads CAISRTGFSYEQYF. For the CDR3, the DNA is TGTGCCATCAGCCGGACAGGGTTCTCCTACGAGCAGTACTTC.

The J gene is TRBJ2-5, the V gene TRBV20-1, with no clear D. The CDR3 consists of 13 residues. Trimming removed 4 bases at V and 4 bases at J, with 13 bases between. The germline V gene encodes CDR1 DFQATT and CDR2 SNEGSKA (reference sequence). DNA for the CDR3: TGCAGTGCTAACCGCAATTTGGGAGAGACCCAGTACTTC. Amino acids: CSANRNLGETQYF.

V gene TRBV28 combines with J gene TRBJ1-5; possible D gene TRBD1, 5 bases. V was pared by 6 bases and J by 2 bases, with 11 bases between. The CDR3 loop spans 14 amino acids. The germline V gene encodes CDR1 MDHEN and CDR2 SYDVKM. In DNA, the CDR3 is TGTGCCAGCAGACCAACAGGTGGCAATCAGCCCCAGCATTTT. The encoded protein is CASRPTGGNQPQHF.

The gene calls are TRBV6-6 and TRBJ2-1; D is unresolved. CDR1 is MNHNY and CDR2 is SVGAGI in the germline V gene (reference sequence). V lost 3 bases and J lost 8, with 8 bases in between. The CDR3 sequence is 12 residues long. The CDR3 DNA sequence: TGTGCCAGCAGTTATAGTAGTGATGAGCAGTTCTTC. Translation gives CASSYSSDEQFF.

This clonotype was seen only once. The genes are TRBV7-9 and TRBJ1-1; perhaps TRBD1 as D (6 bases). The CDR3 runs to 14 residues. The germline gives CDR1 SEHNR, CDR2 FQNEAQ (reference sequence). V was clipped by 5 bases and J by 1 base, with 11 bases between them. CDR3 coding DNA: TGTGCCAGCAGCAGACCACAGGGGAACACTGAAGCTTTCTTT. Protein sequence: CASSRPQGNTEAFF.